The next 31 T cell receptor beta chains were all read from a single sample in a study of high-grade serous ovarian cancer treatment subgroups (dated by TCRdb to the early 2020s). Tumor samples were collected prior to definitive surgery or chemotherapy. The library was prepared using the immunoSEQ multiplex PCR assay. TCRdb stores this immuneACCESS table with in-frame sequences only. Part of the clones is absent; in the studies checked, under half of the shortfall reflects unresolved V genes, and no reason is known for the rest. The sample has around 30,000 clones on record, under 90% of them singletons. Roughly 2% of the sample comes from the top ten. Sequencing was done on a sample of tumor tissue. The receptors originated from a human donor with high-grade serous ovarian cancer.

The gene calls are TRBV27 and TRBJ1-3; unclear D gene. The CDR3 sequence is 15 residues long. Germline V lookup: CDR1 MNHEY, CDR2 SMNVEV (reference sequence). The V gene lost 5 bases and the J gene lost 0 bases, with 11 bases spanning the gap. The CDR3 loop reads CASSPSRFSGNTIYF. The CDR3 DNA reads as TGTGCCAGCAGTCCCAGCAGATTCTCTGGAAACACCATATATTTT.

The V and J genes are TRBV5-5 and TRBJ1-2; 7 positions agree with TRBD1. The V and J ends lost 6 bases and 5 bases, in that order; junction bases with no gene match: 7. CDR1 is SGHKS, CDR2 YYEKEE, per germline (reference sequence). The CDR3 has 13 residues. CDR3 in amino acids: CASNRQGRYGYTF. In nucleotides, the CDR3 is TGTGCCAGCAACCGACAGGGTCGGTATGGCTACACCTTC.

The chain links TRBV7-8 to TRBJ2-6; the D is unclear. V was cut by 2 bases and J by 0 bases, with 11 bases left in between. This CDR3 comprises 17 residues. CDR1 is SGHVS and CDR2 is FQNEAQ in the germline V gene. This CDR3 is CASSLPPIGSGANVLTF. The CDR3 bases are TGTGCCAGCAGCTTACCTCCGATCGGCTCTGGGGCCAACGTCCTGACTTTC.

The chain couples TRBV5-5 to TRBJ2-3; TRBD2 agrees at 9 bases. The CDR3 spans 12 residues. Per the germline V gene, CDR1 is SGHKS and CDR2 is YYEKEE (reference sequence). Trimming removed 1 base from V and 9 bases from J; junction bases left unmatched: 0. As DNA, the CDR3 is TGTGCCAGCAGCTTGACTAGCGGGACGCAGTATTTT. Amino acids: CASSLTSGTQYF.

This chain joins TRBV2 and TRBJ2-1; D might be TRBD1 (5 bases). CDR1 and CDR2 (germline): SNHLY, FYNNEI. V lost 4 bases and J lost 6, with 10 bases in between. The CDR3 runs 13 residues. CDR3 coding DNA: TGTGCCAGCAGTGGCGTTAGGGGCAATGAGCAGTTCTTC. Protein sequence: CASSGVRGNEQFF.

The J gene is TRBJ1-1, the V gene TRBV6-5; 10 nucleotides agree with TRBD1. Germline V gene sequence: CDR1 MNHEY, CDR2 SVGAGI. CDR3 size: 14 residues. J was trimmed by 5 bases and V by 5 bases; bases with no gene match: 5. The CDR3 region is CASSDRGRGTEAFF. CDR3 nucleotide sequence: TGTGCCAGCAGTGACAGGGGGCGCGGTACTGAAGCTTTCTTT.

This clone has a single count. The chain has TRBV18 and TRBJ2-3, with 7 positions matching TRBD2. V trimming: 6 bases; J trimming: 2 bases; junction bases outside the gene matches: 11. The CDR3 totals 16 residues. The germline V gene has CDR1 KGHSH and CDR2 LQKENI. The CDR3 reads CASSQSSGRYTDTQYF. CDR3 in DNA: TGTGCCAGCTCCCAGTCTAGCGGCAGATACACAGATACGCAGTATTTT.

This clone was observed once. In DNA, the CDR3 is TGTGCCAGCAGCTTAAGGGCCACCCCTGAAGCTTTCTTT. Protein product: CASSLRATPEAFF. This chain joins TRBV7-9 and TRBJ1-1; D remains ambiguous. This CDR3 is built from 13 residues. Germline V lookup: CDR1 SEHNR, CDR2 FQNEAQ (reference sequence). V gave up 2 bases and J gave up 6 bases, with 10 bases separating them. The complete variable domain, with remaining parts taken from reference TRBV7-9 and TRBJ1-1, reads DTGVSQNPRHKITKRGQNVTFRCDPISEHNRLYWYRQTLGQGPEFLTYFQNEAQLEKSRLLSDRFSAERPKGSFSTLEIQRTEQGDSAMYLCASSLRATPEAFFGQGTRLTVV.

This chain links TRBV13 with TRBJ2-7, with D unclear. The CDR3 totals 13 residues. Germline V gene sequence: CDR1 PRHDT, CDR2 FYEKMQ (reference sequence). Between the trimmed V and J ends, which lost 7 bases and 0 bases, there was a span of 10 bases. The CDR3 nucleotides are TGTGCCAGCAAGTTCAGGAACTCCTACGAGCAGTACTTC. Translated: CASKFRNSYEQYF.

V usage is TRBV29-1 and J usage is TRBJ2-5; 12 nucleotides match TRBD2. The CDR3 length is 20 residues. Germline CDR1 SQVTM, CDR2 ANQGSEA. Germline trimming cut 4 bases from V and 0 bases from J; bases unmatched to any gene: 18. The CDR3 loop is CSVVRVTSGRFLGNQETQYF. In nucleotides, the CDR3 is TGCAGCGTTGTTAGGGTAACTAGCGGGAGGTTTTTGGGGAACCAAGAGACCCAGTACTTC.

The V gene is TRBV5-6, the J gene TRBJ2-7; TRBD1 aligns across 7 bases. The CDR3 is made up of 13 amino acids. The germline V gene encodes CDR1 SGHDT and CDR2 YYEEEE. Trimming cost V 1 base and J 7 bases; bases outside gene matches: 5. The CDR3 sequence is CASSLMSRGEQYF. The CDR3 nucleotides read TGTGCCAGCAGCTTGATGTCCAGGGGGGAGCAGTACTTC.

This rearrangement joins TRBV19 to TRBJ2-1, with 9 bases aligning to TRBD2. Germline CDR1 LNHDA, CDR2 SQIVND (reference sequence). V was pared by 0 bases and J by 6 bases, with 3 bases of the junction left unmatched. CDR3 size: 15 residues. CDR3 in amino acids: CASSIEWREGNEQFF. The CDR3 DNA sequence: TGTGCCAGTAGTATAGAATGGCGGGAGGGCAATGAGCAGTTCTTC.

The V gene is TRBV2, the J gene TRBJ2-1, with 10 nucleotides matching TRBD2. V trimming: 2 bases; J trimming: 8 bases; junction bases outside the gene matches: 6. CDR1 is SNHLY, CDR2 FYNNEI, per germline. CDR3 size: 15 residues. CDR3 region: CASSESGRASDEQFF. CDR3 nucleotides: TGTGCCAGCAGTGAAAGCGGGAGGGCCTCCGATGAGCAGTTCTTC. The full variable domain, completed using reference TRBV2 and TRBJ2-1, is EPEVTQTPSHQVTQMGQEVILRCVPISNHLYFYWYRQILGQKVEFLVSFYNNEISEKSEIFDDQFSVERPDGSNFTLKIRSTKLEDSAMYFCASSESGRASDEQFFGPGTRLTVL.

The chain recombines TRBV28 with TRBJ1-1; 10 nucleotides match TRBD1. Germline V gene data show CDR1 as MDHEN and CDR2 as SYDVKM. CDR3 length equals 13 residues. V gave up 7 bases and J gave up 4 bases; unmatched junction bases: 3. CDR3 residues: CASTRTGGTEAFF. In DNA, the CDR3 is TGTGCCAGCACCCGGACAGGGGGCACTGAAGCTTTCTTT.

The chain couples TRBV10-2 to TRBJ2-1; D remains unclear. The germline CDR1 and CDR2 sequences are WSHSY and SAAADI. There are 13 residues in the CDR3. V was cut by 2 bases and J by 5 bases, with 7 bases left in between. The CDR3 sequence: CASSEHRNNEQFF. The CDR3 nucleotides are TGCGCCAGCAGTGAGCACAGAAACAATGAGCAGTTCTTC.

The rearrangement links TRBV7-9 to TRBJ2-5; the match to TRBD1 covers 7 bases. This CDR3 has 16 residues. The V and J ends lost 5 bases and 2 bases, in that order; junction bases with no gene match: 11. CDR1 is SEHNR, CDR2 FQNEAQ, per germline (reference sequence). The CDR3 sequence: CASSLGYSTGQETQYF. As DNA, the CDR3 is TGTGCCAGCAGCCTAGGCTATTCGACAGGGCAAGAGACCCAGTACTTC.

This clone was observed a handful of times. This rearrangement joins TRBV10-1 to TRBJ1-4, with D uncertain. The CDR3 extends over 13 amino acids. CDR1 WNHNN and CDR2 SYGVQD come from the germline V gene (reference sequence). V was trimmed by 4 bases and J by 5 bases, leaving 8 bases between them. CDR3 in DNA: TGCGCCAGCAGTGGAACACTGAATGAAAAACTGTTTTTT. Protein product: CASSGTLNEKLFF.

The V and J genes are TRBV6-1 and TRBJ2-5, with D possibly matching TRBD2 (5 bases). Judging by the DNA end, TRBJ2-7 fits better; the J call may be wrong. There are 15 residues in the CDR3. The germline gives CDR1 MNHNS, CDR2 SASEGT. The CDR3 is CASSSYRLHPYEQYF. CDR3 DNA sequence: TGTGCCAGCAGTTCTTATCGACTACACCCCTACGAGCAGTACTTC.

The chain uses TRBV23-1 and TRBJ1-3, with TRBD1 as a possible D gene (6 bases). TRBV23-1 belongs to the ORF category, with a function that is uncertain. This CDR3 has 15 amino acids. Deletions cut 6 bases from V and 0 bases from J, with 12 bases between. This CDR3 is CASRPRDNSGNTIYF. The CDR3 bases are TGCGCCAGCAGACCCCGGGACAACTCTGGAAACACCATATATTTT.

The genes are TRBV6-6 and TRBJ2-1; a possible D gene is TRBD2 (6 bases). CDR1 and CDR2 (germline): MNHNY, SVGAGI (reference sequence). Between the trimmed V and J ends, which lost 5 bases and 8 bases, there was a span of 13 bases. The CDR3 consists of 13 residues. The DNA for the CDR3 is TGTGCCAGCAGTGCTACTAGCCTCCATGAGCAGTTCTTC. This gives the protein CASSATSLHEQFF.

The chain recombines TRBV4-1 with TRBJ2-2; TRBD2 is a possible D gene (6 bases). The CDR3 covers 17 residues. CDR1 and CDR2 from the germline V gene are MGHRA and YSYEKL. V gave up 1 base and J gave up 2 bases, with 14 bases separating them. CDR3 in amino acids: CASSQGTAGINTGELFF. The CDR3 nucleotides are TGCGCCAGCAGCCAAGGGACGGCGGGAATAAACACCGGGGAGCTGTTTTTT.

The chain has TRBV5-1 and TRBJ1-3; D call uncertain. The CDR3 spans 13 residues. Germline V lookup: CDR1 SGHRS, CDR2 YFSETQ. Trimming took off 0 bases at V and 1 base at J, with 2 bases between the two ends. The DNA of the CDR3 is TGCGCCAGCAGCTTGGGGTCTGGAAACACCATATATTTT. Its protein product is CASSLGSGNTIYF.

This clone was seen once. This chain links TRBV5-1 with TRBJ2-7; D possibly corresponds to TRBD1 (6 bases). CDR3 size: 14 residues. V lost 2 bases to trimming and J lost 3 bases, with 12 bases between them. Germline CDR1 is SGHRS and CDR2 is YFSETQ. CDR3 nucleotide sequence: TGCGCCAGCAGCTTTGAGGGGGATATCTACGAGCAGTACTTC. It yields the protein CASSFEGDIYEQYF.

This clone was detected only a few times. The genes are TRBV7-9 and TRBJ2-7, with a possible D match to TRBD2 (6 bases). Trimming cost V 3 bases and J 4 bases, with 10 bases left between them. Germline V CDR1 and CDR2: SEHNR, FQNEAQ (reference sequence). The CDR3 is 13 amino acids. In DNA form, the CDR3 reads TGTGCCAGCAGCTTTGGCGGGGAGTACGAGCAGTACTTC. It encodes CASSFGGEYEQYF.

The rearrangement joins TRBV5-1 to TRBJ1-2; 7 bases align to TRBD1. Germline assignment: CDR1 SGHRS and CDR2 YFSETQ. After removal of 3 bases from V and 7 bases from J, the junction contained 12 bases not matched to a gene. The CDR3 extends over 15 amino acids. The CDR3 DNA reads as TGCGCCAGCAGCTCTCAGAACAGGGGTTCGGCTGGCTACACCTTC. Translating it yields CASSSQNRGSAGYTF.

The V call is TRBV29-1, the J call TRBJ2-7; D is unclear. Germline CDR1 and CDR2: SQVTM and ANQGSEA. V was trimmed by 0 bases and J by 6 bases, leaving 0 bases between them. The CDR3 length is 9 residues. CDR3 loop: CSVEDEQYF. The CDR3 coding sequence is TGCAGCGTTGAAGACGAGCAGTACTTC.

This clone is labeled medium-sized. This chain's CDR3 is CASSVDGTSAYEKLFF. The CDR3 bases are TGTGCCAGCAGCGTAGATGGTACTTCAGCATATGAAAAACTGTTTTTT. V is TRBV9 and J is TRBJ1-4; D is uncertain. V lost 0 bases and J 6 bases, leaving 15 bases between the germline ends. Germline V gene sequence: CDR1 SGDLS, CDR2 YYNGEE. The CDR3 contains 16 residues. Filled out from reference TRBV9 and TRBJ1-4, the complete variable domain reads DSGVTQTPKHLITATGQRVTLRCSPRSGDLSVYWYQQSLDQGLQFLIQYYNGEERAKGNILERFSAQQFPDLHSELNLSSLELGDSALYFCASSVDGTSAYEKLFFGSGTQLSVL.

This chain joins TRBV7-6 and TRBJ2-5, with D uncertain. V was cut by 1 base and J by 5 bases, with 11 bases left in between. This CDR3 region has 14 residues. Germline-derived CDR1 and CDR2 are SGHVS and FNYEAQ. CDR3 residues: CASSLDSSTETQYF. CDR3 DNA: TGTGCCAGCAGCTTAGACAGCTCTACGGAGACCCAGTACTTC.

This clone showed up just once. The rearrangement links TRBV7-9 to TRBJ2-4, with a weak D call TRBD2 (6 bases). Germline values: CDR1 SEHNR, CDR2 FQNEAQ (reference sequence). CDR3 length: 16 amino acids. Between the trimmed V and J ends, which lost 2 bases and 0 bases, there was a span of 11 bases. The CDR3 sequence: CASSLLLAAAKNIQYF. CDR3 DNA sequence: TGTGCCAGCAGCTTATTACTAGCAGCAGCCAAAAACATTCAGTACTTC.

The chain employs TRBV6-1 and TRBJ2-1; 7 bases are a match to TRBD2. CDR3 size: 15 residues. The V gene's germline CDR1 is MNHNS and CDR2 SASEGT. V was pared by 6 bases and J by 1 base, with 6 bases of the junction left unmatched. This CDR3 is CASRGGPQSYNEQFF. DNA of the CDR3: TGTGCCAGCAGGGGAGGGCCGCAGTCCTACAATGAGCAGTTCTTC.

This chain connects TRBV7-9 to TRBJ1-4; D might be TRBD1 (6 bases). V dropped 2 bases and J dropped 0 bases, with 13 bases sitting between them. Germline loops: CDR1 SEHNR, CDR2 FQNEAQ (reference sequence). CDR3 size: 17 residues. The CDR3 nucleotides are TGTGCCAGCAGCTTATTTCAGGGGCGCGCAACTAATGAAAAACTGTTTTTT. It yields the protein CASSLFQGRATNEKLFF.